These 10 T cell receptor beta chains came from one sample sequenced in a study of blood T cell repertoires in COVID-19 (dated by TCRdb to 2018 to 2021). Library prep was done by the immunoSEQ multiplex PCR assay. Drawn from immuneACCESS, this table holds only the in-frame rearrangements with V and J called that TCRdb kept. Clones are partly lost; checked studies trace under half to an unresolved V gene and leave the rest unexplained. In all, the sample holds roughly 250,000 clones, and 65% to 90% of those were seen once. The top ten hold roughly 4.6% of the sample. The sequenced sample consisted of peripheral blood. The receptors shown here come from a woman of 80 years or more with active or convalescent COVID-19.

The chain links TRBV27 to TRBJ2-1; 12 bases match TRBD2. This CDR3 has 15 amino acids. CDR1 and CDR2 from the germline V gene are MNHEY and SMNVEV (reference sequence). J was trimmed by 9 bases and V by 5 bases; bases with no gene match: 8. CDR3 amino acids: CASSVRTSGIGEQFF. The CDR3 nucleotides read TGTGCCAGCAGTGTAAGGACTAGCGGGATTGGTGAGCAGTTCTTC.

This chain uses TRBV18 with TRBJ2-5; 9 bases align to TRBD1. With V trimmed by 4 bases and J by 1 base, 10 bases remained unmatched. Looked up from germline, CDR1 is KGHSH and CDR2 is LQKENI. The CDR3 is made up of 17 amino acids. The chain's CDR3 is CASSRYRDRAPQETQYF. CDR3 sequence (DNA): TGTGCCAGCTCACGGTACCGGGACAGGGCCCCCCAAGAGACCCAGTACTTC.

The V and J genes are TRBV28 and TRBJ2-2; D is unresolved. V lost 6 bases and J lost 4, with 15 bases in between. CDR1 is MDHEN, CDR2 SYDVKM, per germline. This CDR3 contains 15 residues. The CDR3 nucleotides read TGTGCCAGCAGCCCCGGTAGGCGAGGCACCGGGGAGCTGTTTTTT. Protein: CASSPGRRGTGELFF. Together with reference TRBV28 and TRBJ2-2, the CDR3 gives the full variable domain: DVKVTQSSRYLVKRTGEKVFLECVQDMDHENMFWYRQDPGLGLRLIYFSYDVKMKEKGDIPEGYSVSREKKERFSLILESASTNQTSMYLCASSPGRRGTGELFFGEGSRLTVL.

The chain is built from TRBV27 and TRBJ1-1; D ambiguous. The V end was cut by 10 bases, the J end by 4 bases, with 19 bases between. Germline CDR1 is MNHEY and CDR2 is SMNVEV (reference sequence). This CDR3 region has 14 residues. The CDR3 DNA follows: TGTGCCACTAAGGGAATTCATGAGGGCACTGAAGCTTTCTTT. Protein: CATKGIHEGTEAFF.

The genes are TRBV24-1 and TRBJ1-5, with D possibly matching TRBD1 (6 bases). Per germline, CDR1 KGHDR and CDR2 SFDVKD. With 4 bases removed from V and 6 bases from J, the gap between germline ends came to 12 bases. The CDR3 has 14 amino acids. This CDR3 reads CATSDEQGSQPQHF. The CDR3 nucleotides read TGTGCCACCAGTGACGAACAGGGTAGTCAGCCCCAGCATTTT.

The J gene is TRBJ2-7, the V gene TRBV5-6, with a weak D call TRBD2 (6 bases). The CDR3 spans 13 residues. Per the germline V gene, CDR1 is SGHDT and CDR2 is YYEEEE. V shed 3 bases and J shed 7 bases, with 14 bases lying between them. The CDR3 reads CASSSLGTGEQYF. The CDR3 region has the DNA TGTGCCAGCAGCTCGCTAGGGACTGGGGAGCAGTACTTC.

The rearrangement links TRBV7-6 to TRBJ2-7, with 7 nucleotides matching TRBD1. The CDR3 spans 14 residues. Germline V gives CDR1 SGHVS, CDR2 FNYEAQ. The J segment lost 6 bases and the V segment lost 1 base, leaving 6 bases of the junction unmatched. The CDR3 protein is CASSLGSGGAEQYF. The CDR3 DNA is TGTGCCAGCAGCTTAGGATCAGGGGGAGCCGAGCAGTACTTC.

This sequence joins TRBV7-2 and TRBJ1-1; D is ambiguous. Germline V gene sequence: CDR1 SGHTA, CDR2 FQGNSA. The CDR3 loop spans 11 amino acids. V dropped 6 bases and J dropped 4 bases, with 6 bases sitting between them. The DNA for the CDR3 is TGTGCCAGCAGGACAAGCACTGAAGCTTTCTTT. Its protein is CASRTSTEAFF.

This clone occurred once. The chain's CDR3 is CAISESSVSSDTQYF. Written as DNA, the CDR3 is TGTGCCATCAGTGAGTCGAGCGTCTCCTCCGATACGCAGTATTTT. The chain uses TRBV10-3 and TRBJ2-3; D remains unclear. Germline V gene data show CDR1 as ENHRY and CDR2 as SYGVKD. V lost 0 bases, J lost 6 bases, and 13 bases lay in between. The CDR3 spans 15 residues.

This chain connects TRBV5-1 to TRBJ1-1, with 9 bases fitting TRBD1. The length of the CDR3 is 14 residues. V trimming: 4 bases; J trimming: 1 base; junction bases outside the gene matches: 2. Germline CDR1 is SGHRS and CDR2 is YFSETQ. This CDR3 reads CASSRTGENTEAFF. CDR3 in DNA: TGCGCCAGCAGCCGGACAGGGGAGAACACTGAAGCTTTCTTT.